This T cell receptor beta chain was observed in a study of human T cells and chemical hapten exposure (dated by TCRdb to about 2021). General notes on the study: For sensitization, 2% DPC in acetone was applied to an approximately 2 cm by approximately 2 cm area of upper inner arm skin. Throughout the approximately 23-week study period, patients were also given weekly therapeutic DPC doses on the scalp. Patch testing on the upper back used Finn chambers containing 0.01% DPC, with scoring done after 6 days according to International Contact Dermatitis Research Group standards. Alopecia areata with under or over 50% scalp involvement, alopecia totalis and alopecia universalis were represented in the patient cohort, which was mostly female. The libraries were sequenced as a pool, and the TCR yield per sample differed mostly because of small variations in library volumes within the pool. Peripheral blood TCR repertoire changes were tracked in vivo in alopecia patients during primary and secondary sensitization to the hapten diphenylcyclopropenone (DPC). Blood samples were taken from patients before sensitization (week 0) and at 2, 6 and about 24 weeks after DPC sensitization. For TCR sequencing, blood came from about 29 alopecia patients at anywhere from one to four time points (pre-sensitization, 2, 6 and 24 weeks). Paper-wide results and their limitations: Repeated subsampling changed both the strength of the expansion versus patch-test correlation and the threshold at which the correlation became significant. Significantly more large CDR3 similarity clusters were formed by expanded TCRs than by pre-sensitization or healthy control sets, consistent with antigen-driven responses. Alopecia, a presumed autoimmune disease, was present in all patients, so the immune response of the patients might differ from that of healthy individuals. Patch test score was positively correlated with the number of PT1 expanded TCRs, with significance at thresholds 8, 16 and 32 but not at 4. The number of TCRs above 1 in 1000 frequency did not change with DPC sensitization; there was no evidence of global repertoire structure alterations.

The CDR3, cysteine through phenylalanine, is 13 amino acids long. CDR3 DNA only is kept here, 39 bases in frame from base 1. From a lookup of the germline V gene, CDR1 and CDR2 are SGHRS and YFSETQ. Trimming at the junction amounts to 2 bases on V and 1 base on J, and the germline ends lie 6 bases apart. Library preparation used RACE. TCRdb records NextSeq 500 as the sequencer. During library preparation, unique molecular identifiers were attached to individual cDNA molecules so that TCRs could be counted quantitatively and reproducibly. Each blood RNA sample was used to sequence both TCR alpha and TCR beta chains. From the authors' description of their analysis: The median number of TCRs per sample was over 95,000, ranging from roughly 20,000 to 700,000. The Decombinator software suite was used to annotate V, J and CDR3 in the TCR reads. For PS versus PT1 abundance plots, all samples were subsampled to the same number of TCRs (28,000). TCRs were defined as expanded if absent before sensitization and observed at least eight times at the 2-week time point. TCRdb reprocessing: public reads trimmed at Q25 with fastp, clones called with MiXCR, in-frame beta chains kept. Each CDR3 protein gets just one entry, which takes the most common genes and DNA from the rows behind it. These V and J calls derive from TCRdb rather than the authors' analysis. In all, the sample holds just over 80,000 distinct CDR3 sequences, and roughly 10% of those were seen once. The ten top clones hold around 4.2% of the sample.

A remark on this clonotype: Its target antigen remains unknown. The sample holds no much larger clone one base away, and base qualities are not on file.

The time point tag for this specimen amounts to: patch test 1, 2 weeks after DPC sensitization. The treatment or condition label corresponds to: therapeutic diphenylcyclopropenone sensitization with weekly scalp DPC. Blood at each patch-test visit was drawn before the patch test was applied. Eligible patients were aged 18 to 70, diagnosed with alopecia, deemed suitable for DPC therapy, and excluded if pregnant. Total RNA was isolated from unfractionated whole blood collected in Tempus Blood RNA tubes. The sequences come from whole blood, collected in connection with sensitization to the hapten diphenylcyclopropenone (DPC). Here the chain combines TRBV5-1 and TRBJ1-1, with the D gene not clear enough to name. The source is a woman in her fifties or sixties with alopecia areata. Some clones in this sample may be carry-over from other donors' samples. The DNA reads as follows: TGCGCCAGCAGCTTTCAAGGGAACACTGAAGCTTTCTTT. This encodes CASSFQGNTEAFF.